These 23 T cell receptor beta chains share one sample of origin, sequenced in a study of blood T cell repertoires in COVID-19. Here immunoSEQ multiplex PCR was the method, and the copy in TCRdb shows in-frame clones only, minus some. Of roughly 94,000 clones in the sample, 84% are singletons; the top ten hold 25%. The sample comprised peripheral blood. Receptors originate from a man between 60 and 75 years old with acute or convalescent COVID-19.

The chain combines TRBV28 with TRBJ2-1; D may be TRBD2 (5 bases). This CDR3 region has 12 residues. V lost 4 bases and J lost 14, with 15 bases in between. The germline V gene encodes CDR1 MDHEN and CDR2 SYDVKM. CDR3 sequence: CASSSRRGYEFF. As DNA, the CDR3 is TGTGCCAGCAGTTCTCGTAGAGGGTACGAGTTCTTC.

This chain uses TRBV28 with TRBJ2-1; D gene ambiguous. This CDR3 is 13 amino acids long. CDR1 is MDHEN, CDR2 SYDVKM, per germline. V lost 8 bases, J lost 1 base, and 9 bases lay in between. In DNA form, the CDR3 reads TGTGCCAGCTTAAGAGGTTCCTACAATGAGCAGTTCTTC. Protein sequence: CASLRGSYNEQFF.

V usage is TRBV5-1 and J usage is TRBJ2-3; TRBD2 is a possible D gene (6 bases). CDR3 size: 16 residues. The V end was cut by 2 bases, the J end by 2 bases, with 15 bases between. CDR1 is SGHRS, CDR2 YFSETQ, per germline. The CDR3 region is CASSFGGSLNTDTQYF. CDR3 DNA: TGCGCCAGCAGCTTTGGGGGGAGTTTAAACACAGATACGCAGTATTTT. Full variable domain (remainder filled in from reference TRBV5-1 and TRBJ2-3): KAGVTQTPRYLIKTRGQQVTLSCSPISGHRSVSWYQQTPGQGLQFLFEYFSETQRNKGNFPGRFSGRQFSNSRSEMNVSTLELGDSALYLCASSFGGSLNTDTQYFGPGTRLTVL.

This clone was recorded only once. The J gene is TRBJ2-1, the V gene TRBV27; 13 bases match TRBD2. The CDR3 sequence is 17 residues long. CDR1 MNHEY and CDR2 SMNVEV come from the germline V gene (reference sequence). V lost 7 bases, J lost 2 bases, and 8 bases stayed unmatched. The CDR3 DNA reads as TGTGCCAGCAAACGACTAGCGGGGGGATCCCCCTACAATGAGCAGTTCTTC. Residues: CASKRLAGGSPYNEQFF.

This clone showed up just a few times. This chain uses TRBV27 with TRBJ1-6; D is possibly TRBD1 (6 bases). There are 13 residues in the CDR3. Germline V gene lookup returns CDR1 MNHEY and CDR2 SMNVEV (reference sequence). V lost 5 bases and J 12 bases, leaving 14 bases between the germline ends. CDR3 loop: CASSRQVSEPLHF. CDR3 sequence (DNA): TGTGCCAGCAGTAGACAGGTGTCGGAACCCCTCCACTTT.

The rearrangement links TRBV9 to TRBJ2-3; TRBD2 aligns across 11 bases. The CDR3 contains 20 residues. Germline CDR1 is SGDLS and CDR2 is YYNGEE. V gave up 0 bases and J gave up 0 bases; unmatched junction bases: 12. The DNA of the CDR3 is TGTGCCAGCAGCGTAGCCGAGACTAGCGGGGCCCTATCTAGCACAGATACGCAGTATTTT. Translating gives CASSVAETSGALSSTDTQYF.

DNA of the CDR3: TGTGCCAGCTCACTGGGACAGATGAACACTGAAGCTTTCTTT. It codes for CASSLGQMNTEAFF. V gene TRBV18 combines with J gene TRBJ1-1; 7 nucleotides align to TRBD1. From germline, CDR1 is KGHSH and CDR2 LQKENI. Germline trimming cut 4 bases from V and 0 bases from J; bases unmatched to any gene: 2. CDR3 length: 14 amino acids.

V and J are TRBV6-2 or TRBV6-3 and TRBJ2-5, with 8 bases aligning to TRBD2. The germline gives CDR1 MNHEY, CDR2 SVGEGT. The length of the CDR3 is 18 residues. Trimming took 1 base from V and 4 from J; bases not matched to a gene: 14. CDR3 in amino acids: CASSYLVTGTRVAETQYF. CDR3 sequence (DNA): TGTGCCAGCAGTTACTTGGTTACCGGGACTAGAGTAGCAGAGACCCAGTACTTC.

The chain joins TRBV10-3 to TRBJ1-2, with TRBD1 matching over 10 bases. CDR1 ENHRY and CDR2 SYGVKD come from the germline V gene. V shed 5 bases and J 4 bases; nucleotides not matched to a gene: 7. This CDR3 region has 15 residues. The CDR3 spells CAISLNRDRGYGYTF. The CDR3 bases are TGTGCCATCAGTTTAAACCGGGACAGGGGCTATGGCTACACCTTC.

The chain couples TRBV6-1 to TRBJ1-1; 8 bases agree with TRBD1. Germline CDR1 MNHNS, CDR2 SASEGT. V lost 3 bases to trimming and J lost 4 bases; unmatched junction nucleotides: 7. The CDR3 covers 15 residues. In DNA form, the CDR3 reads TGTGCCAGCAGTGATCAGGGGGCGTGGGGCACTGAAGCTTTCTTT. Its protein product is CASSDQGAWGTEAFF.

For the CDR3, the DNA is TGTGCCAGCGGAACAGGGGGCGTTGGAATCGACGAGCAGTACTTC. Translation gives CASGTGGVGIDEQYF. This chain links TRBV7-2 with TRBJ2-7; TRBD1 aligns across 9 bases. The germline V gene encodes CDR1 SGHTA and CDR2 FQGNSA. V shed 8 bases, J shed 5 bases, and the junction held 13 bases outside the gene matches. The CDR3 extends over 15 amino acids.

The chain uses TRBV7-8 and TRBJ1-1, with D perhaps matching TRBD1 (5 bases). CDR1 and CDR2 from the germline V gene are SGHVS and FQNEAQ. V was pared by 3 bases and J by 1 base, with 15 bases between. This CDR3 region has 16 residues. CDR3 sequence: CASSFKAGLRNTEAFF. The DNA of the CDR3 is TGTGCCAGCAGCTTCAAGGCAGGGCTTCGGAACACTGAAGCTTTCTTT.

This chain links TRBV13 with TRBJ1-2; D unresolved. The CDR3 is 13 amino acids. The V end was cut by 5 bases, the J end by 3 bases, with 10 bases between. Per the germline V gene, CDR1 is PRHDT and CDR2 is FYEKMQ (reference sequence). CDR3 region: CASSPDGDYGYTF. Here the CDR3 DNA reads TGTGCCAGCAGCCCCGACGGAGACTATGGCTACACCTTC. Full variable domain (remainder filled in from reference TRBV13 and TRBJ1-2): AAGVIQSPRHLIKEKRETATLKCYPIPRHDTVYWYQQGPGQDPQFLISFYEKMQSDKGSIPDRFSAQQFSDYHSELNMSSLELGDSALYFCASSPDGDYGYTFGSGTRLTVV.

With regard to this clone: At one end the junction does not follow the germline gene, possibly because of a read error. CDR3 amino acids: CASSQDGRPLSF. The CDR3 nucleotides are TGTGCCAGCAGCCAAGATGGCAGGCCCCTCTCCTTC. The gene calls are TRBV3-1 (or the pseudogene TRBV3-2) and TRBJ1-2; no reliable D call. Germline V gene lookup returns CDR1 LGHDT and CDR2 YNNKEL (reference sequence). This CDR3 comprises 12 residues.

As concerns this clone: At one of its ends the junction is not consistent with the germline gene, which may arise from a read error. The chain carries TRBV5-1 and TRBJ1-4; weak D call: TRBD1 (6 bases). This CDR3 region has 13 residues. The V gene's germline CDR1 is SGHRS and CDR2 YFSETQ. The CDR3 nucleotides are TGCGCCACCAGCAGGGGAGGGGATGAAAAACTGTTTTTT. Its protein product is CATSRGGDEKLFF.

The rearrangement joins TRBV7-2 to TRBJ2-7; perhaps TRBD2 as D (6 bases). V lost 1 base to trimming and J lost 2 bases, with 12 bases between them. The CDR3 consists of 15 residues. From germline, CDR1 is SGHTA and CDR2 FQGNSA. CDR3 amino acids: CASSLETGETYEQYF. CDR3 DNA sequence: TGTGCCAGCAGCTTAGAAACGGGAGAGACCTACGAGCAGTACTTC.

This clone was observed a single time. The CDR3 region is CASGSPGQGNQPQHF. The CDR3 nucleotides read TGTGCCAGCGGATCGCCGGGACAGGGCAATCAGCCCCAGCATTTT. This chain joins TRBV6-5 and TRBJ1-5, with 8 nucleotides matching TRBD1. The CDR3 extends over 15 amino acids. CDR1 is MNHEY, CDR2 SVGAGI, per germline. The ends lost 8 bases at V and 2 bases at J; junction bases unmatched: 8.

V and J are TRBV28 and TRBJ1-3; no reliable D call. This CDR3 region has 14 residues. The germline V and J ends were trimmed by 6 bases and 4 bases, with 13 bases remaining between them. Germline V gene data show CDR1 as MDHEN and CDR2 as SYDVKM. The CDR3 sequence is CASRPSLRGNTIYF. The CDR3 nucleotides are TGTGCCAGCAGGCCCTCTCTGCGGGGAAACACCATATATTTT.

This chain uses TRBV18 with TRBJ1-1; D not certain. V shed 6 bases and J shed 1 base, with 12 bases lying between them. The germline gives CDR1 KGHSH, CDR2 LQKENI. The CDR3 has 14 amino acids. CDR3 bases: TGTGCCAGCTCCCAACTGCGGGAGAACACTGAAGCTTTCTTT. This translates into CASSQLRENTEAFF.

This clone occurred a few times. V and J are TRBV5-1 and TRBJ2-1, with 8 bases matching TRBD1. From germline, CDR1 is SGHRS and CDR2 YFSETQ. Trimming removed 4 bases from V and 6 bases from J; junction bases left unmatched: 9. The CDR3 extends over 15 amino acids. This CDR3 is CASSPTGTGTNEQFF. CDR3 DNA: TGCGCCAGCAGCCCTACTGGGACAGGTACCAATGAGCAGTTCTTC.

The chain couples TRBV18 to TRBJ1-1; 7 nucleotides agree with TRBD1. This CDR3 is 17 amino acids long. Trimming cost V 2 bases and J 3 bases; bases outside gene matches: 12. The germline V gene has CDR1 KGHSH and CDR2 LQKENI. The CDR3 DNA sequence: TGTGCCAGCTCACCAGCAGGGGGTTTATTTGAGGACACTGAAGCTTTCTTT. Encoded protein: CASSPAGGLFEDTEAFF.

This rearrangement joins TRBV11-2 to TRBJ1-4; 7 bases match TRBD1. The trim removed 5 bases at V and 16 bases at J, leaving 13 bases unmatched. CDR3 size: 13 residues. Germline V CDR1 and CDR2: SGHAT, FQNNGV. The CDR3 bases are TGTGCCAGCAGCACCACACACGGACAGGCACAGTTTTTT. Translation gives CASSTTHGQAQFF. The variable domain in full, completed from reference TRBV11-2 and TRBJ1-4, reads EAGVAQSPRYKIIEKRQSVAFWCNPISGHATLYWYQQILGQGPKLLIQFQNNGVVDDSQLPKDRFSAERLKGVDSTLKIQPAKLEDSAVYLCASSTTHGQAQFFGSGTQLSVL.

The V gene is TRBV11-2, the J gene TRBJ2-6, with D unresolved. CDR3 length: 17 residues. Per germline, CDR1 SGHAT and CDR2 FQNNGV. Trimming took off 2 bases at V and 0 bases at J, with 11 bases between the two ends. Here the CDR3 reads CASSLRSETSGANVLTF. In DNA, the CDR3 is TGTGCCAGCAGCTTAAGATCAGAAACCTCTGGGGCCAACGTCCTGACTTTC.